Presented here are 25 T cell receptor beta chains from one specimen sequenced in a study of T cells after yellow fever vaccination. TCRdb called the 5' RACE reads again in MiXCR, with one record for every CDR3 protein. The sample has some 120,000 distinct CDR3 sequences; approximately 16% are singletons. The sample consisted of CD8+ T cells sorted from PBMCs, taken 5 days after the yellow fever booster vaccination. These receptors were collected from a man aged 18-30 years who received the YFV17D yellow fever vaccine.

This clonotype was detected a few times. The chain has TRBV30 and TRBJ2-7; possibly TRBD2 for D (6 bases). Germline V gives CDR1 GTSNPN, CDR2 SVGIG (reference sequence). The CDR3 covers 14 residues. V lost 3 bases and J 3 bases, leaving 15 bases between the germline ends. In nucleotides, the CDR3 is TGTGCCTGGAGATTTGGTCCGGGGGACTACGAGCAGTACTTC. Protein product: CAWRFGPGDYEQYF.

The V call is TRBV7-9, the J call TRBJ1-5, with no clear D. Germline CDR1 SEHNR, CDR2 FQNEAQ (reference sequence). Trimming stripped 5 bases from V and 7 bases from J, with 12 bases between. The CDR3 extends over 13 amino acids. The CDR3 DNA reads as TGTGCCAGCAGCGAGTGGGGTAACCAGCCCCAGCATTTT. Translating gives CASSEWGNQPQHF.

The rearrangement joins TRBV6-2 or TRBV6-3 to TRBJ2-3; D gene uncertain. CDR1 and CDR2 from the germline V gene are MNHEY and SVGEGT. Deletions cut 2 bases from V and 6 bases from J, with 6 bases between. The length of the CDR3 is 12 residues. The CDR3 DNA reads TGTGCCAGCAGTTACCCGGTGGATACGCAGTATTTT. Translating it yields CASSYPVDTQYF.

A few counts support this clonotype. This rearrangement joins TRBV13 to TRBJ2-7; D is unresolved. From germline, CDR1 is PRHDT and CDR2 FYEKMQ (reference sequence). With 5 bases removed from V and 6 bases from J, the gap between germline ends came to 17 bases. The CDR3 runs to 14 residues. CDR3: CASSGLETFGEQYF. CDR3 sequence (DNA): TGTGCCAGCAGCGGGCTTGAGACCTTTGGCGAGCAGTACTTC.

This clonotype was observed a handful of times. This chain uses TRBV11-2 with TRBJ1-3; D possibly corresponds to TRBD1 (5 bases). V lost 5 bases and J lost 3, with 17 bases in between. CDR3 length: 16 residues. From germline, CDR1 is SGHAT and CDR2 FQNNGV. Here the CDR3 DNA reads TGTGCCAGCAGCCCCGGACGCCGGGGGATTGGAAACACCATATATTTT. Encoded protein: CASSPGRRGIGNTIYF.

This clonotype was recorded a few times. The chain combines TRBV28 with TRBJ2-5; 7 bases align to TRBD1. CDR1 and CDR2 (germline): MDHEN, SYDVKM. The CDR3 runs 15 residues. V shed 4 bases, J shed 3 bases, and the junction held 8 bases outside the gene matches. Here the CDR3 DNA reads TGTGCCAGCAGTTCACGGACAGGAACAAAAGAGACCCAGTACTTC. Translating it yields CASSSRTGTKETQYF. The full variable domain, rest sourced from reference TRBV28 and TRBJ2-5, is DVKVTQSSRYLVKRTGEKVFLECVQDMDHENMFWYRQDPGLGLRLIYFSYDVKMKEKGDIPEGYSVSREKKERFSLILESASTNQTSMYLCASSSRTGTKETQYFGPGTRLLVL.

The V call is TRBV12-3 or TRBV12-4, the J call TRBJ1-2; unclear D gene. Deletions cut 6 bases from V and 1 base from J, with 12 bases between. This CDR3 region has 14 residues. CDR3 sequence: CASSPRPGNYGYTF. In nucleotides, the CDR3 is TGTGCCAGCAGCCCCCGGCCGGGTAACTATGGCTACACCTTC.

This sequence joins TRBV5-1 and TRBJ2-7; 7 bases line up with TRBD2. The length of the CDR3 is 17 residues. Germline V gene lookup returns CDR1 SGHRS and CDR2 YFSETQ. Losses at the gene ends were 1 base for V and 1 base for J; bases not matched to a gene: 11. The CDR3 loop reads CASSLPLRGVGSYEQYV. The CDR3 DNA sequence: TGCGCCAGCAGCTTGCCCCTCCGGGGGGTAGGGTCCTACGAGCAGTACGTC.

This sequence joins TRBV11-2 and TRBJ2-3; a possible D gene is TRBD2 (7 bases). The ends were cut back, 7 bases at V and 1 base at J, with 18 bases in the middle. CDR3 length equals 16 residues. From germline, CDR1 is SGHAT and CDR2 FQNNGV. The chain's CDR3 is CASTLWGGGRTDTQYF. For the CDR3, the DNA is TGTGCCAGCACCCTGTGGGGCGGGGGCCGCACAGATACGCAGTATTTT.

V usage is TRBV4-1 and J usage is TRBJ2-2; D might be TRBD1 (5 bases). Germline CDR1 MGHRA, CDR2 YSYEKL. V lost 2 bases and J lost 1, with 8 bases in between. CDR3 length: 15 amino acids. The CDR3 loop reads CASSQSQGNTGELFF. The CDR3 DNA follows: TGCGCCAGCAGCCAATCCCAGGGGAACACCGGGGAGCTGTTTTTT.

This clonotype was detected a few times. This chain uses TRBV4-3 with TRBJ1-2; D is undetermined. CDR1 LGHNA and CDR2 YSLEER come from the germline V gene. Deletions cut 0 bases from V and 0 bases from J, with 8 bases between. The CDR3 extends over 15 amino acids. For the CDR3, the DNA is TGCGCCAGCAGCCAAGACAGGTTCGCTAACTATGGCTACACCTTC. Encoded protein: CASSQDRFANYGYTF.

This chain connects TRBV4-3 to TRBJ2-5; 7 bases fit TRBD2. Per the germline V gene, CDR1 is LGHNA and CDR2 is YSLEER. The CDR3 runs to 18 residues. The V gene end was trimmed by 2 bases and the J gene end by 7 bases; junction bases not matched to a gene: 19. The chain's CDR3 is CASSQLIKRDGGYGTQYF. As DNA, the CDR3 is TGCGCCAGCAGCCAACTAATAAAAAGGGACGGGGGGTATGGGACCCAGTACTTC.

The chain is built from TRBV4-3 and TRBJ2-5; D is possibly TRBD1 (6 bases). Germline CDR1 and CDR2: LGHNA and YSLEER. Trimming left V 0 bases short and J 5 bases short, with 13 bases between. The CDR3 is 15 amino acids. In DNA, the CDR3 is TGCGCCAGCAGCCAAGATCAGGGGATCGGGGAGACCCAGTACTTC. This translates into CASSQDQGIGETQYF.

The V call is TRBV5-5, the J call TRBJ1-4; no definite D call. V gave up 4 bases and J gave up 0 bases, with 10 bases separating them. The CDR3 is 15 residues long. Germline V gene sequence: CDR1 SGHKS, CDR2 YYEKEE (reference sequence). The chain's CDR3 is CASSPWSATNEKLFF. CDR3 coding DNA: TGTGCCAGCAGCCCTTGGTCTGCAACTAATGAAAAACTGTTTTTT.

This clonotype was counted a few times. The J gene is TRBJ2-1, the V gene TRBV4-3; no clear D. V was pared by 0 bases and J by 6 bases, with 9 bases between. Germline-derived CDR1 and CDR2 are LGHNA and YSLEER. CDR3 size: 14 residues. CDR3 bases: TGCGCCAGCAGCCAAGATGAGGACGGCAATGAGCAGTTCTTC. Encoded protein: CASSQDEDGNEQFF.

This clonotype was found a few times. The V gene is TRBV18, the J gene TRBJ2-2; possibly TRBD2 for D (5 bases). Trimming removed 3 bases from V and 4 bases from J, with 9 bases in between. Germline loops: CDR1 KGHSH, CDR2 LQKENI. This CDR3 comprises 14 residues. For the CDR3, the DNA is TGTGCCAGCTCACCGGCAGGAGGCACCGGGGAGCTGTTTTTT. It translates to CASSPAGGTGELFF.

This clonotype was detected a few times. The rearrangement uses TRBV15 and TRBJ1-2; D remains ambiguous. Trimming took 0 bases from V and 4 from J, leaving 9 bases between them. This CDR3 contains 14 residues. Germline lookup yields CDR1 LNHNV and CDR2 YYDKDF (reference sequence). The CDR3 reads CATSRDFPVYGYTF. DNA for the CDR3: TGTGCCACCAGCAGAGATTTTCCGGTCTATGGCTACACCTTC.

The V gene is TRBV4-1, the J gene TRBJ1-1; D is perhaps TRBD1 (6 bases). The CDR3 totals 15 residues. V was pared by 1 base and J by 2 bases, with 11 bases between. The germline gives CDR1 MGHRA, CDR2 YSYEKL. CDR3 nucleotides: TGCGCCAGCAGCCAAGCCCGACAGGTAAACACTGAAGCTTTCTTT. It yields the protein CASSQARQVNTEAFF.

This sequence joins TRBV15 and TRBJ2-6; D unclear. This CDR3 spans 15 amino acids. Germline V gene data show CDR1 as LNHNV and CDR2 as YYDKDF (reference sequence). Trimming took 5 bases from V and 0 from J, leaving 8 bases between them. Written as DNA, the CDR3 is TGTGCCACCAGCGCTAGGGTCTCTGGGGCCAACGTCCTGACTTTC. The encoded protein is CATSARVSGANVLTF.

This chain uses TRBV4-3 with TRBJ2-3; D perhaps matches TRBD1 (6 bases). This CDR3 spans 16 amino acids. The germline V gene encodes CDR1 LGHNA and CDR2 YSLEER. V was clipped by 4 bases and J by 6 bases, with 20 bases between them. CDR3 bases: TGCGCCAGCAGCCCTCGTCCTCCCGGACAGTCCGATACGCAGTATTTT. As protein: CASSPRPPGQSDTQYF.

The chain is built from TRBV6-2 or TRBV6-3 and TRBJ1-2; tentatively, D is TRBD1 (5 bases). V lost 6 bases and J 9 bases, leaving 17 bases between the germline ends. The length of the CDR3 is 13 residues. Germline CDR1 and CDR2: MNHEY and SVGEGT. CDR3 sequence (DNA): TGTGCCAGCAGACCGGGACGGCTATGGCGCTACACCTTC. It translates to CASRPGRLWRYTF.

This clonotype was seen only once. The chain joins TRBV29-1 to TRBJ2-5; weak D call: TRBD2 (7 bases). From germline, CDR1 is SQVTM and CDR2 ANQGSEA. The CDR3 covers 13 residues. Between the trimmed V and J ends, which lost 2 bases and 5 bases, there was a span of 12 bases. CDR3 residues: CSVESGGAETQYF. The CDR3 region has the DNA TGCAGCGTTGAAAGTGGGGGGGCTGAGACCCAGTACTTC.

V is TRBV27 and J is TRBJ2-3, with D possibly being TRBD2 (5 bases). V dropped 1 base and J dropped 0 bases, with 11 bases sitting between them. The CDR3 consists of 16 residues. Germline CDR1 MNHEY, CDR2 SMNVEV (reference sequence). CDR3 in amino acids: CASSLLSGSSTDTQYF. For the CDR3, the DNA is TGTGCCAGCAGTTTATTGTCGGGGTCTAGCACAGATACGCAGTATTTT.

In its sample, this clonotype was seen a few times. This chain joins TRBV27 and TRBJ1-6, with D tentatively TRBD1 (6 bases). The germline V and J ends were trimmed by 6 bases and 6 bases, with 12 bases remaining between them. Germline V lookup: CDR1 MNHEY, CDR2 SMNVEV (reference sequence). The CDR3 is made up of 14 amino acids. CDR3 region: CASRRQATNSPLHF. CDR3 DNA: TGTGCCAGCAGACGACAGGCCACTAATTCACCCCTCCACTTT.

This clonotype was found a few times. The chain recombines TRBV5-1 with TRBJ2-1; TRBD2 matches at 10 bases. V shed 2 bases, J shed 4 bases, and the junction held 6 bases outside the gene matches. The germline V gene encodes CDR1 SGHRS and CDR2 YFSETQ. The CDR3 consists of 16 residues. The CDR3 nucleotides are TGCGCCAGCAGCTTTAGCGGGGGGCCCTATTACAATGAGCAGTTCTTC. Its protein is CASSFSGGPYYNEQFF.